This T cell receptor (beta chain) is from a study of beta chain features in type 1 diabetes. Overall study results and limits: TCRB CDR3 length was moderately but significantly reduced in all four CD4+ subsets of Type 1 diabetes patients.

As every portion of the isolated RNA was reverse transcribed, the sequencing read expressed TCRB transcripts. The repertoire was sequenced with immunoSEQ multiplex PCR; TCRdb's copy has only in-frame clones and lacks some. Of 680,000 or so clones listed, 15% to 18% were seen once; the top ten hold around 0.095%. CDR1 and CDR2 (germline): SGHAT, FQNNGV. The CDR3 is made up of 9 amino acids. This clone has a handful of counts. Antigen: not known. One end of the junction varies from germline; a read error may be responsible. Sequencing was done on a sample of naive CD4+ T cells from blood. This clonotype was sampled from a man in his late teens or twenties in good health. The rearrangement joins TRBV11-2 to TRBJ2-5, with no clear D. The CDR3 loop reads CASSTIQDF. CDR3 nucleotide sequence: TGTGCCAGCAGCACTATTCAGGACTTC.